This T cell receptor beta chain was observed in a study of radiotherapy plus CTLA-4 blockade in lung cancer. Clones were read by immunoSEQ multiplex PCR, and TCRdb kept only the in-frame ones, dropping some. This sample yields some 48,000 clones, of which approximately 86% are seen a single time; 15% to 20% belongs to the top ten. The study's findings and limits: Reports identified early blood T cell clone dynamics, with interferon-beta, as the best response predictor.

The CDR3 totals 17 residues. V was shortened by 1 base and J by 0 bases, with 13 bases between the two germline ends. The germline V gene encodes CDR1 SGHVS and CDR2 FQNEAQ. Worth noting for this clone: Its antigen is not identified.

This TCR was sampled from a human donor with non-small cell lung cancer that progressed on radiotherapy plus ipilimumab. Some clones in this sample may be carry-over from other donors' samples. V and J are TRBV7-8 and TRBJ1-3; D may be TRBD1 (5 bases). Sequenced here: peripheral blood, sampled from a patient treated with radiotherapy plus ipilimumab. The CDR3 reads CASSLGRQGFSGNTIYF. DNA for the CDR3: TGTGCCAGCAGCTTAGGTCGCCAGGGTTTCTCTGGAAACACCATATATTTT.